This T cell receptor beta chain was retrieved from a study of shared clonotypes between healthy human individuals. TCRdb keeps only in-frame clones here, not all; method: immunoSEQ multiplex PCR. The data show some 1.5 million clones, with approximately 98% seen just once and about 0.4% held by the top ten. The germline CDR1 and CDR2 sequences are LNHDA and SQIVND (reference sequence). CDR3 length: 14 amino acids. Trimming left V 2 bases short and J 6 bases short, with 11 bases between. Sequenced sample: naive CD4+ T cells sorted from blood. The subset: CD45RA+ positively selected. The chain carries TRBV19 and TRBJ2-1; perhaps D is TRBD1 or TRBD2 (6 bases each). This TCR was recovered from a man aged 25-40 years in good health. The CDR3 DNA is TGTGCCAGTAGTATACTCGGAGGGGGCAATGAGCAGTTCTTC. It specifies CASSILGGGNEQFF.